The 20 T cell receptor beta chains presented below share a single source sample, sequenced in a study of metastatic and nonmetastatic thyroid tumors. TCRdb called clones again from the PCR reads with MiXCR. The sample lists fewer than 20,000 clones, over 25% seen once, with around 27% in the top ten. None of the patients had undergone any treatment ahead of thyroid surgery. The sample taken for sequencing was tumor tissue. All receptors derive from a male donor with papillary thyroid cancer or a benign thyroid nodule (not recorded which). Some clones in this sample may be carry-over from other donors' samples.

This clone is deemed large. This rearrangement joins TRBV4-1 to TRBJ2-7; possible D gene TRBD2, 6 bases. The V and J ends lost 1 base and 2 bases respectively, with 12 bases between them. Germline CDR1 is MGHRA and CDR2 is YSYEKL. The CDR3 runs 15 residues. The CDR3 coding sequence is TGCGCCAGCAGCCAAGCGGGAGCGAGTCCCTACGAGCAGTACTTC. Amino acids: CASSQAGASPYEQYF.

This clone has at least ten counts. The rearrangement uses TRBV19 and TRBJ2-6; TRBD1 aligns across 7 bases. J gave up 0 bases and V 3 bases, and 5 bases lay outside the gene matches. Germline V gene data show CDR1 as LNHDA and CDR2 as SQIVND (reference sequence). The CDR3 spans 17 residues. CDR3 nucleotide sequence: TGTGCCAGTAGTATTAGGACAGGCATCTCTGGGGCCAACGTCCTGACTTTC. Its protein product is CASSIRTGISGANVLTF.

This rearrangement joins TRBV28 to TRBJ2-5, with D perhaps matching TRBD2 (6 bases). Trimming took off 10 bases at V and 4 bases at J, with 31 bases between the two ends. Looked up from germline, CDR1 is MDHEN and CDR2 is SYDVKM. The CDR3 is made up of 18 amino acids. CDR3 protein: CAITYLFWRDRSGETQYF. In nucleotides, the CDR3 is TGTGCCATCACCTACTTGTTTTGGCGGGACCGAAGTGGAGAGACCCAGTACTTC.

This clone has just a few counts. The chain has TRBV5-1 and TRBJ1-2, with 7 bases fitting TRBD1. Germline CDR1 SGHRS, CDR2 YFSETQ. J gave up 2 bases and V 0 bases, and 1 base lay outside the gene matches. CDR3 length: 14 amino acids. The CDR3 DNA is TGCGCCAGCAGCTTGGTGACAGGGAACTATGGCTACACCTTC. This gives the protein CASSLVTGNYGYTF.

Notes on this clone: The junction does not match germline at one end; this may be a read error. The chain carries TRBV11-2 and TRBJ1-6; TRBD1 might be the D (6 bases). The germline gives CDR1 SGHAT, CDR2 FQNNGV. This CDR3 is built from 15 residues. This CDR3 reads CAISRPGGANSPLHF. The DNA for the CDR3 is TGTGCCATCAGCCGGCCCGGGGGGGCCAATTCACCCCTCCACTTT. The entire variable domain, with the rest obtained from reference TRBV11-2 and TRBJ1-6, is as follows: EAGVAQSPRYKIIEKRQSVAFWCNPISGHATLYWYQQILGQGPKLLIQFQNNGVVDDSQLPKDRFSAERLKGVDSTLKIQPAKLEDSAVYLCAISRPGGANSPLHFGNGTRLTVT.

J is TRBJ2-1 and V is TRBV6-1; 12 bases agree with TRBD2. The CDR3 is made up of 15 amino acids. V lost 4 bases, J lost 8 bases, and 6 bases stayed unmatched. The germline V gene encodes CDR1 MNHNS and CDR2 SASEGT. CDR3 in DNA: TGTGCCAGCAGTGGGCTAGCGGGAGGGCCCGATGAGCAGTTCTTC. Its translation is CASSGLAGGPDEQFF.

This clone has a count of ten or more. The chain is built from TRBV25-1 and TRBJ1-1; no clear D. The CDR3 loop spans 12 amino acids. Looked up from germline, CDR1 is MGHDK and CDR2 is SYGVNS. V lost 5 bases to trimming and J lost 4 bases, with 8 bases between them. The CDR3 coding sequence is TGTGCCAGCAGTAACTCTTTCACTGAAGCTTTCTTT. Translating it yields CASSNSFTEAFF.

The chain uses TRBV30 and TRBJ1-5, with 9 nucleotides matching TRBD1. CDR1 and CDR2 from the germline V gene are GTSNPN and SVGIG (reference sequence). This CDR3 spans 15 amino acids. V lost 3 bases and J lost 6; bases outside the gene matches: 9. CDR3 DNA: TGTGCCTGGAGGGAACAGGGGGCATTAGGTCAGCCCCAGCATTTT. Its protein is CAWREQGALGQPQHF.

This sequence joins TRBV12-3 or TRBV12-4 and TRBJ2-7; the D gene is possibly TRBD2 (10 bases). Trimming left V 3 bases short and J 0 bases short, with 27 bases between. There are 20 residues in the CDR3. For the CDR3, the DNA is TGTGCCAGCAGTTTCAGCGGGACAGGGAAACTAGCGGGATTCTCCTACGAGCAGTACTTC. This sequence encodes CASSFSGTGKLAGFSYEQYF.

A few counts support this clone. This sequence joins TRBV5-1 and TRBJ1-2, with a tentative D call TRBD1 (5 bases). Trimming shortened V by 0 bases and J by 7 bases, and 13 bases separated the two germline ends. Germline V gene data show CDR1 as SGHRS and CDR2 as YFSETQ. The CDR3 covers 14 residues. CDR3 amino acids: CASSLAGSGGGYTF. The CDR3 DNA reads as TGCGCCAGCAGCTTGGCTGGGTCCGGGGGTGGCTACACCTTC.

By its share, this clone is medium-sized (0.01 to 0.1%). This sequence joins TRBV27 and TRBJ2-7; 8 bases agree with TRBD1. Looked up from germline, CDR1 is MNHEY and CDR2 is SMNVEV (reference sequence). Losses at the gene ends were 4 bases for V and 3 bases for J; bases not matched to a gene: 2. CDR3 length: 13 amino acids. CDR3 coding DNA: TGTGCCAGCAGTTGGGACAGGAACTACGAGCAGTACTTC. It translates to CASSWDRNYEQYF.

The V call is TRBV4-1, the J call TRBJ2-7; 13 nucleotides align to TRBD2. The length of the CDR3 is 17 residues. Germline trimming cut 2 bases from V and 2 bases from J; bases unmatched to any gene: 6. Germline CDR1 is MGHRA and CDR2 is YSYEKL. The CDR3 bases are TGCGCCAGCAGCCAACCCGGGACTAGCGGGACCCCCTACGAGCAGTACTTC. Translating it yields CASSQPGTSGTPYEQYF.

V and J are TRBV18 and TRBJ2-1, with TRBD2 matching 13 bases. The CDR3 has 15 residues. CDR1 is KGHSH, CDR2 LQKENI, per germline. Unmatched junction bases numbered 5, after V lost 4 bases and J lost 8 bases. In nucleotides, the CDR3 is TGTGCCAGCTCACGGACTAGCGGGAGTTTATATGAGCAGTTCTTC. It encodes CASSRTSGSLYEQFF.

This clone was found a few times. The chain joins TRBV6-1 to TRBJ2-1, with TRBD2 matching 8 bases. Germline V lookup: CDR1 MNHNS, CDR2 SASEGT. J was trimmed by 0 bases and V by 7 bases; bases with no gene match: 5. The CDR3 spans 15 residues. CDR3 bases: TGTGCCAGCATCATAAGCGGGAGCTCCTACAATGAGCAGTTCTTC. It translates to CASIISGSSYNEQFF.

This clone was counted only a few times. The chain combines TRBV6-2 or TRBV6-3 with TRBJ2-7; 7 bases fit TRBD2. Germline V gives CDR1 MNHEY, CDR2 SVGEGT. V trimming: 2 bases; J trimming: 0 bases; junction bases outside the gene matches: 13. The CDR3 has 18 residues. DNA of the CDR3: TGTGCCAGCAGTTACCCTAGACTGGGGGGGTTATCCTCCTACGAGCAGTACTTC. Translation: CASSYPRLGGLSSYEQYF.

This clone was seen many times. CDR3 sequence: CASSPRSAASGGRDTQYF. CDR3 sequence (DNA): TGTGCCAGCAGCCCGCGGTCCGCGGCTAGCGGGGGTAGGGATACGCAGTATTTT. The chain couples TRBV12-3 or TRBV12-4 to TRBJ2-3; 10 positions match TRBD2. The CDR3 is 18 residues long. V gave up 6 bases and J gave up 6 bases; unmatched junction bases: 18.

This clone counts as medium-sized. This rearrangement joins TRBV6-1 to TRBJ2-7; TRBD2 is a possible D gene (6 bases). There are 15 residues in the CDR3. Deletions cut 0 bases from V and 0 bases from J, with 9 bases between. The V gene's germline CDR1 is MNHNS and CDR2 SASEGT. In nucleotides, the CDR3 is TGTGCCAGCAGTGAAGCGGCGGGGACCTCCTACGAGCAGTACTTC. Protein sequence: CASSEAAGTSYEQYF.

The table lists this clone with a few counts. One end of the junction is discordant with germline, which a read error may explain. The V call is TRBV6-1, the J call TRBJ2-2; D possibly uses TRBD1 or TRBD2 (7 bases each). Per the germline V gene, CDR1 is MNHNS and CDR2 is SASEGT. The CDR3 sequence is 16 residues long. CDR3 nucleotide sequence: TGTGCCAGCAGCAGCGGGACAGCCCCGAACACCTGGGAGCTGTTTTTT. Amino acids: CASSSGTAPNTWELFF.

This clone was found a few times. Relative to the germline gene, one junction end is altered; a read error may explain this. The chain carries TRBV7-9 and TRBJ2-5; weak D call: TRBD1 (5 bases). The CDR3 spans 13 residues. Germline CDR1 is SEHNR and CDR2 is FQNEAQ (reference sequence). CDR3 region: CAISSPSGRNQYF. CDR3 bases: TGTGCCATCAGCTCCCCCTCAGGGCGGAACCAGTACTTC.

This clone turned up a few times. The J gene is TRBJ1-2, the V gene TRBV2; a possible D gene is TRBD1 (6 bases). CDR1 and CDR2 from the germline V gene are SNHLY and FYNNEI. The germline V and J ends were trimmed by 6 bases and 7 bases, with 15 bases remaining between them. There are 13 residues in the CDR3. The CDR3 nucleotides read TGTGCCAGCAGGCTCGGAGGAGGGGGTGGCTACACCTTC. Protein product: CASRLGGGGGYTF.